This T cell receptor beta chain was obtained from a study of T-cell reconstitution after alpha-beta-depleted transplantation in children. In germline, CDR1 is MNHNS, CDR2 SASEGT. V lost 6 bases, J lost 0 bases, and 5 bases stayed unmatched. The CDR3 covers 14 residues. Unique molecular identifiers tagged the TCRbeta library. Each CDR3 protein is one row after TCRdb ran MiXCR on the PCR reads. The repertoire holds about 540,000 distinct CDR3 sequences, around 19% seen once, with 3.3% in the top ten. The J gene is TRBJ2-7, the V gene TRBV6-1; 7 nucleotides match TRBD1. This clonotype was sampled from a human donor who donated a stem cell graft to a child with acute lymphoblastic leukemia. The specimen comprised PBMCs from the stem cell graft donor, sampled from the stem cell graft. The CDR3 protein is CASRAGTDSYEQYF. Here the CDR3 DNA reads TGTGCCAGCAGGGCCGGGACAGACTCCTACGAGCAGTACTTC.